This TCR beta chain stems from a study of T-cell reconstitution after alpha-beta-depleted transplantation in children. It was with unique molecular identifiers that the TCRbeta library was prepared. TCRdb reanalysed the PCR reads using MiXCR and keeps one entry per CDR3 protein. The sample has about 640,000 distinct CDR3 sequences; about 15% are singletons. Trimming cost V 2 bases and J 6 bases, with 11 bases left between them. This CDR3 region has 13 residues. Germline V gives CDR1 SGHRS, CDR2 YFSETQ. This clonotype was counted a few times. The specimen was PBMCs from the stem cell graft donor, collected from the stem cell graft. This clonotype was obtained from a human donor who donated a stem cell graft to a child with acute myeloid leukemia. V usage is TRBV5-1 and J usage is TRBJ1-2; no clear D. The CDR3 loop reads CASSFTSTDGYTF. As DNA, the CDR3 is TGCGCCAGCAGCTTTACGTCGACGGATGGCTACACCTTC.